This is a list of T cell receptor beta chains from one sample in a study of blood T cell repertoires in COVID-19. TCRdb's table, derived via immunoSEQ multiplex PCR, lists solely in-frame clones and lacks some. The sample has 150,000 to 190,000 clones, 76% seen once. Source material: peripheral blood. The receptors were sampled from a woman of 80 years or more with acute or convalescent COVID-19. Both conserved end residues are part of each CDR3. D genes are given only for firm matches. Size values are once, few and many counts, or a class for expanded clones, and some rows have none.

V gene: TRBV12-3/TRBV12-4; D gene: TRBD1; clone size: NA; J gene: TRBJ2-5; CDR3 protein: CASSLDRTKTQYF; CDR3 DNA: TGTGCCAGCAGTTTGGACAGGACGAAGACCCAGTACTTC
V gene: TRBV6-6; D gene: NA; clone size: NA; J gene: TRBJ1-2; CDR3 protein: CASSYSAATNYGYTF; CDR3 DNA: TGTGCCAGCAGTTACTCTGCGGCGACCAACTATGGCTACACCTTC
V gene: TRBV2; D gene: NA; clone size: once; J gene: TRBJ1-5; CDR3 protein: CASSEAHREPQHF; CDR3 DNA: TGTGCCAGCAGTGAAGCGCACAGGGAGCCCCAGCATTTT
V gene: TRBV2; D gene: NA; clone size: NA; J gene: TRBJ1-1; CDR3 protein: CARSEGGTEAFF; CDR3 DNA: TGTGCCAGATCCGAAGGAGGCACTGAAGCTTTCTTT
V gene: TRBV7-9; D gene: NA; clone size: few; J gene: TRBJ1-6; CDR3 protein: CASSLGGGDNSPLHF; CDR3 DNA: TGTGCCAGCAGCTTAGGAGGGGGAGATAATTCACCCCTCCACTTT
V gene: TRBV5-1; D gene: TRBD2; clone size: NA; J gene: TRBJ2-3; CDR3 protein: CATREGMGTDTQYF; CDR3 DNA: TGCGCCACCAGGGAGGGGATGGGCACAGATACGCAGTATTTT
V gene: TRBV10-3; D gene: NA; clone size: NA; J gene: TRBJ2-5; CDR3 protein: CAIGGGARETQYF; CDR3 DNA: TGTGCCATAGGAGGGGGGGCCCGGGAGACCCAGTACTTC
V gene: TRBV6-6; D gene: NA; clone size: few; J gene: TRBJ1-5; CDR3 protein: CASRLQEYQPQHF; CDR3 DNA: TGTGCCAGCAGATTACAGGAATATCAGCCCCAGCATTTT
V gene: TRBV7-6; D gene: TRBD1; clone size: NA; J gene: TRBJ2-7; CDR3 protein: CASSHPTGSSYEQYF; CDR3 DNA: TGTGCCAGCAGCCACCCGACAGGGAGCTCCTACGAGCAGTACTTC
V gene: TRBV6-5; D gene: NA; clone size: NA; J gene: TRBJ1-2; CDR3 protein: CASIERQSYGYTF; CDR3 DNA: TGTGCCAGCATCGAAAGACAGAGCTATGGCTACACCTTC
V gene: TRBV27; D gene: NA; clone size: NA; J gene: TRBJ1-6; CDR3 protein: CASSLSSVIAYNSPLHF; CDR3 DNA: TGTGCCAGCAGTTTATCTTCGGTGATCGCCTATAATTCACCCCTCCACTTT
V gene: TRBV6-5; D gene: NA; clone size: few; J gene: TRBJ1-1; CDR3 protein: CASSPTGYTEAFF; CDR3 DNA: TGTGCCAGCAGCCCCACAGGGTACACTGAAGCTTTCTTT
V gene: TRBV5-1; D gene: TRBD2; clone size: NA; J gene: TRBJ2-3; CDR3 protein: CASSFSPAVAGAADTQYF; CDR3 DNA: TGCGCCAGCAGCTTCTCCCCCGCGGTAGCGGGAGCCGCAGATACGCAGTATTTT
V gene: TRBV4-1; D gene: NA; clone size: NA; J gene: TRBJ2-7; CDR3 protein: CASSQEVPGDLEQYF; CDR3 DNA: TGCGCCAGCAGCCAAGAAGTACCGGGGGATCTCGAGCAGTACTTC
V gene: TRBV29-1; D gene: TRBD1; clone size: few; J gene: TRBJ2-7; CDR3 protein: CSANDRVGYEQYF; CDR3 DNA: TGCAGCGCCAATGACAGGGTCGGTTACGAGCAGTACTTC
V gene: TRBV27; D gene: TRBD1; clone size: NA; J gene: TRBJ1-1; CDR3 protein: CASSPGGKNTEAFF; CDR3 DNA: TGTGCCAGCAGTCCAGGGGGGAAGAACACTGAAGCTTTCTTT
V gene: TRBV4-2; D gene: TRBD1; clone size: NA; J gene: TRBJ1-4; CDR3 protein: CASSQDSAAGGLYEKLFF; CDR3 DNA: TGTGCCAGCAGCCAAGATTCGGCGGCAGGGGGCCTGTACGAAAAACTGTTTTTT